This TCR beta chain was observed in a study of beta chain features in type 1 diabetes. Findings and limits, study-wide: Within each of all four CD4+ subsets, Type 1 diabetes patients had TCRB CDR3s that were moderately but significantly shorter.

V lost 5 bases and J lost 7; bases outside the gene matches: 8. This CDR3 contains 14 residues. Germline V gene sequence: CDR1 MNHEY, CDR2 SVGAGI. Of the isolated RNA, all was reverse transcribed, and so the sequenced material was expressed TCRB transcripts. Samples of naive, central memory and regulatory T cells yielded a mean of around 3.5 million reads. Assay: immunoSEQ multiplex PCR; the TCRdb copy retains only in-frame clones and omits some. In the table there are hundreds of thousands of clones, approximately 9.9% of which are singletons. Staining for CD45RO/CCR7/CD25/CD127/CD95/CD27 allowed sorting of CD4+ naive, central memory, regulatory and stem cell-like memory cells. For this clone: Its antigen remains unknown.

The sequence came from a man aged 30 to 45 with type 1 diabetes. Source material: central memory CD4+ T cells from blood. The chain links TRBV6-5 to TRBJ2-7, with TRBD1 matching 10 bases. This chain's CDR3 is CASSTRQGAREQYF. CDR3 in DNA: TGTGCCAGCAGTACCCGACAGGGGGCAAGGGAGCAGTACTTC.